These 22 T cell receptor beta chains share one sample of origin, sequenced in a study of response to subunit inactivated influenza vaccine. Using its own MiXCR run on the RT-PCR reads, TCRdb lists one record per CDR3 protein. The sample carries approximately 500,000 distinct CDR3 sequences, roughly 13% recorded once. The source was PBMCs from blood, collected 35 to 45 days after vaccination. The receptors stem from a man between 50 and 59 years old who received an inactivated influenza vaccine.

This sequence joins TRBV7-6 and TRBJ2-1; no definite D call. This CDR3 is 13 amino acids long. Germline V CDR1 and CDR2: SGHVS, FNYEAQ. Trimming took 1 base from V and 6 from J, leaving 7 bases between them. CDR3 DNA sequence: TGTGCCAGCAGCTTAGGAGGAATCAATGAGCAGTTCTTC. This encodes CASSLGGINEQFF. The full variable domain, in which reference TRBV7-6 and TRBJ2-1 provide the parts outside the CDR3, is GAGVSQSPRYKVTKRGQDVALRCDPISGHVSLYWYRQALGQGPEFLTYFNYEAQQDKSGLPNDRFSAERPEGSISTLTIQRTEQRDSAMYRCASSLGGINEQFFGPGTRLTVL.

The V call is TRBV7-2, the J call TRBJ2-7; D unresolved. Germline lookup yields CDR1 SGHTA and CDR2 FQGNSA. The length of the CDR3 is 13 residues. V was trimmed by 5 bases and J by 6 bases, leaving 14 bases between them. CDR3 nucleotide sequence: TGTGCCAGCAGCGGGTCCCTCGGTCTCGAGCAGTACTTC. It is translated as CASSGSLGLEQYF. The full variable domain, its missing parts supplied by reference TRBV7-2 and TRBJ2-7, is GAGVSQSPSNKVTEKGKDVELRCDPISGHTALYWYRQSLGQGLEFLIYFQGNSAPDKSGLPSDRFSAERTGGSVSTLTIQRTQQEDSAVYLCASSGSLGLEQYFGPGTRLTVT.

The chain combines TRBV20-1 with TRBJ2-7; D may be TRBD1 or TRBD2 (6 bases each). This CDR3 is 18 amino acids long. The V gene's germline CDR1 is DFQATT and CDR2 SNEGSKA (reference sequence). Trimming removed 3 bases from V and 2 bases from J, with 26 bases in between. The CDR3 nucleotides are TGCAGTGCTAGCGGGACGAAAACTGGGGGGCGAAACCCCTACGAGCAGTACTTC. Translation gives CSASGTKTGGRNPYEQYF.

This chain connects TRBV7-6 to TRBJ2-3; possible D gene TRBD2, 6 bases. With 5 bases removed from V and 5 bases from J, the gap between germline ends came to 20 bases. This CDR3 is 16 amino acids long. The V gene's germline CDR1 is SGHVS and CDR2 FNYEAQ. The CDR3 DNA is TGTGCCAGCAGCCGGGCCGCGGGCGGGGTAGGAGATACGCAGTATTTT. It codes for CASSRAAGGVGDTQYF.

This clonotype has only a few counts. The chain joins TRBV7-2 to TRBJ2-7, with a tentative D call TRBD2 (6 bases). The V and J ends lost 2 bases and 1 base respectively, with 12 bases between them. CDR3 length: 15 residues. Germline V gene lookup returns CDR1 SGHTA and CDR2 FQGNSA. This chain's CDR3 is CASSLMGGSSYEQYF. The CDR3 DNA sequence: TGTGCCAGCAGCTTAATGGGAGGCAGTTCCTACGAGCAGTACTTC.

The rearrangement uses TRBV7-3 and TRBJ2-7; 13 bases match TRBD2. The germline CDR1 and CDR2 sequences are SGHTA and FQGTGA. This CDR3 is built from 20 residues. Unmatched junction bases numbered 16, after V lost 5 bases and J lost 0 bases. This chain's CDR3 is CASSHQGLAGNLTFSYEQYF. As DNA, the CDR3 is TGTGCCAGCAGCCATCAGGGACTAGCGGGAAATTTAACGTTCTCCTACGAGCAGTACTTC.

This clonotype has just a few counts. The chain combines TRBV5-5 with TRBJ2-2, with D unclear. Per germline, CDR1 SGHKS and CDR2 YYEKEE (reference sequence). The CDR3 spans 13 residues. V shed 7 bases and J shed 1 base, with 8 bases lying between them. CDR3 region: CASFPWNTGELFF. The CDR3 DNA is TGTGCCAGCTTCCCATGGAACACCGGGGAGCTGTTTTTT.

The chain combines TRBV20-1 with TRBJ2-3, with D possibly being TRBD1 (5 bases). Germline assignment: CDR1 DFQATT and CDR2 SNEGSKA (reference sequence). Between the trimmed V and J ends, which lost 3 bases and 7 bases, there was a span of 23 bases. This CDR3 spans 16 amino acids. The CDR3 nucleotides read TGCAGTGCTAGCGCCCCATTAGCAGGCCCAGGGTATACGCAGTATTTT. It is translated as CSASAPLAGPGYTQYF.

This clonotype was seen a few times. This chain joins TRBV20-1 and TRBJ2-7; perhaps TRBD1 as D (6 bases). Trimming took off 6 bases at V and 1 base at J, with 13 bases between the two ends. Germline loops: CDR1 DFQATT, CDR2 SNEGSKA (reference sequence). This CDR3 spans 13 amino acids. The CDR3 DNA follows: TGCAGTGCAAGGACAGCGACTTCCTACGAGCAGTACTTC. This translates into CSARTATSYEQYF.

The V and J genes are TRBV5-1 and TRBJ2-3, with D tentatively TRBD1 (5 bases). Trimming left V 3 bases short and J 0 bases short, with 8 bases between. Germline lookup yields CDR1 SGHRS and CDR2 YFSETQ. This CDR3 has 14 residues. The CDR3 protein is CASSSRQSTDTQYF. As DNA, the CDR3 is TGCGCCAGCAGCTCCCGACAGAGCACAGATACGCAGTATTTT.

The chain joins TRBV7-2 to TRBJ1-3; D might be TRBD1 (6 bases). CDR3 length: 15 residues. V was pared by 5 bases and J by 1 base, with 12 bases between. Germline V gene sequence: CDR1 SGHTA, CDR2 FQGNSA. In DNA, the CDR3 is TGTGCCAGCAGCGTAGGGCAGGGGTCTGGAAACACCATATATTTT. Amino acid sequence: CASSVGQGSGNTIYF.

This clonotype was detected ten times or more. V gene TRBV20-1 combines with J gene TRBJ2-3; 8 nucleotides line up with TRBD2. The length of the CDR3 is 16 residues. V dropped 2 bases and J dropped 0; count of bases not matched to a gene: 7. Per the germline V gene, CDR1 is DFQATT and CDR2 is SNEGSKA (reference sequence). The CDR3 spells CSARQTSGPSTDTQYF. The CDR3 region has the DNA TGCAGTGCTAGACAAACTAGCGGCCCAAGCACAGATACGCAGTATTTT.

This clonotype appeared a few times. The CDR3, as DNA: TGTGCCAGCACCTCCCATCGACTAGCGGAAGGCACAGATACGCAGTATTTT. The encoded protein is CASTSHRLAEGTDTQYF. V is TRBV25-1 and J is TRBJ2-3; TRBD2 matches 9 bases. V shed 7 bases, J shed 1 base, and the junction held 12 bases outside the gene matches. Germline CDR1 and CDR2: MGHDK and SYGVNS. CDR3 length: 17 residues.

The V gene is TRBV7-9, the J gene TRBJ2-3; 7 bases are shared with TRBD1. The trim removed 5 bases at V and 2 bases at J, leaving 7 bases unmatched. Germline V lookup: CDR1 SEHNR, CDR2 FQNEAQ (reference sequence). The CDR3 covers 15 residues. The CDR3 reads CASSSATGPTDTQYF. CDR3 DNA sequence: TGTGCCAGCAGCAGTGCGACAGGGCCCACAGATACGCAGTATTTT.

J is TRBJ1-2 and V is TRBV20-1; D is perhaps TRBD1 (5 bases). The CDR3 loop spans 12 amino acids. Trimming left V 3 bases short and J 7 bases short, with 12 bases between. Germline CDR1 is DFQATT and CDR2 is SNEGSKA (reference sequence). CDR3: CSARGSGGGYTF. The CDR3 region has the DNA TGCAGTGCTAGGGGGTCCGGGGGTGGCTACACCTTC.

This clonotype occurred many times. This chain joins TRBV11-2 and TRBJ2-7; D may be TRBD1 or TRBD2 (5 bases each). Deletions cut 4 bases from V and 3 bases from J, with 13 bases between. The CDR3 runs to 14 residues. Germline-derived CDR1 and CDR2 are SGHAT and FQNNGV. The CDR3 is CASSSLRGGYEQYF. In DNA, the CDR3 is TGTGCCAGCAGCTCTCTTCGGGGCGGCTACGAGCAGTACTTC. The variable domain in full, with the rest retrieved from reference TRBV11-2 and TRBJ2-7, is EAGVAQSPRYKIIEKRQSVAFWCNPISGHATLYWYQQILGQGPKLLIQFQNNGVVDDSQLPKDRFSAERLKGVDSTLKIQPAKLEDSAVYLCASSSLRGGYEQYFGPGTRLTVT.

This chain connects TRBV15 to TRBJ1-6; D uncertain. Germline V gene sequence: CDR1 LNHNV, CDR2 YYDKDF (reference sequence). The CDR3 runs 13 residues. V was cut by 6 bases and J by 10 bases, with 13 bases left in between. DNA for the CDR3: TGTGCCACCAGTTCCGGTCGGAGCTCACCCCTCCACTTT. It yields the protein CATSSGRSSPLHF.

This chain connects TRBV20-1 to TRBJ1-2; 10 bases align to TRBD1. The V gene's germline CDR1 is DFQATT and CDR2 SNEGSKA (reference sequence). Trimming removed 0 bases from V and 3 bases from J; junction bases left unmatched: 4. The CDR3 has 15 amino acids. The CDR3 here is CSARDRTGGYYGYTF. The DNA of the CDR3 is TGCAGTGCTAGAGACCGGACAGGGGGTTACTATGGCTACACCTTC.

The chain is built from TRBV12-3 or TRBV12-4 and TRBJ1-5; no clear D. Trimming shortened V by 1 base and J by 7 bases, and 14 bases separated the two germline ends. This CDR3 has 15 amino acids. CDR3 amino acids: CASSLGAGLNQPQHF. For the CDR3, the DNA is TGTGCCAGCAGTTTAGGGGCAGGCCTGAACCAGCCCCAGCATTTT.

The chain recombines TRBV4-2 with TRBJ2-1; D is perhaps TRBD1 or TRBD2 (7 bases each). This CDR3 spans 15 amino acids. With 2 bases removed from V and 6 bases from J, the gap between germline ends came to 14 bases. Per the germline V gene, CDR1 is LGHNA and CDR2 is YNFKEQ. The DNA for the CDR3 is TGTGCCAGCAGCCAACGAGGGAGGGACAGCAATGAGCAGTTCTTC. Translation gives CASSQRGRDSNEQFF.

This clonotype showed up just a few times. V and J are TRBV30 and TRBJ2-7; D may correspond to TRBD1 or TRBD2 (5 bases each). With 1 base removed from V and 9 bases from J, the gap between germline ends came to 22 bases. CDR1 and CDR2 (germline): GTSNPN, SVGIG (reference sequence). The CDR3 loop spans 15 amino acids. CDR3 sequence reads: CAWSDMTEVLGRQYF. In nucleotides, the CDR3 is TGTGCCTGGAGTGACATGACAGAAGTACTAGGACGGCAGTACTTC. The complete variable domain, with remaining parts taken from reference TRBV30 and TRBJ2-7, reads SQTIHQWPATLVQPVGSPLSLECTVEGTSNPNLYWYRQAAGRGLQLLFYSVGIGQISSEVPQNLSASRPQDRQFILSSKKLLLSDSGFYLCAWSDMTEVLGRQYFGPGTRLTVT.

The genes are TRBV6-5 and TRBJ1-6, with TRBD1 identical over 10 bases. This CDR3 region has 17 residues. In germline, CDR1 is MNHEY, CDR2 SVGAGI. V lost 3 bases and J lost 7; bases outside the gene matches: 9. DNA for the CDR3: TGTGCCAGCAGTTATGGGCGACAGGGGGCGCGAAATTCACCCCTCCACTTT. This gives the protein CASSYGRQGARNSPLHF.